Each of the 15 T cell receptor beta chains below was sequenced from the same sample in a study of OX40 agonist ivuxolimab in advanced cancers. The method was immunoSEQ multiplex PCR; TCRdb's version includes in-frame clones alone and lacks a portion of them. The table records approximately 40,000 clones, around 80% of them present only once. Specimen: CD4+ or CD8+ T cells sorted from blood, collected in a trial of the OX40 agonist ivuxolimab. Receptors originate from an adult with an advanced solid tumor such as melanoma, head and neck, liver or kidney cancer.

V gene TRBV28 combines with J gene TRBJ1-1; D ambiguous. CDR3 length: 11 residues. Deletions cut 7 bases from V and 1 base from J, with 4 bases between. Germline V gene sequence: CDR1 MDHEN, CDR2 SYDVKM. CDR3 in DNA: TGTGCCAGCACCGAGAACACTGAAGCTTTCTTT. It is translated as CASTENTEAFF.

The chain employs TRBV2 and TRBJ2-2; D is perhaps TRBD2 (6 bases). V lost 3 bases, J lost 1 base, and 9 bases lay in between. Germline CDR1 SNHLY, CDR2 FYNNEI. The CDR3 length is 15 residues. CDR3 bases: TGTGCCAGCAGTGACGGGGGTGAGAACACCGGGGAGCTGTTTTTT. This gives the protein CASSDGGENTGELFF.

The CDR3 reads CASSFDRYNSPLHF. For the CDR3, the DNA is TGTGCCAGCAGTTTCGACCGGTATAATTCACCCCTCCACTTT. The gene calls are TRBV28 and TRBJ1-6; D is ambiguous. CDR3 length equals 14 residues. V lost 3 bases and J lost 4, with 7 bases in between. CDR1 and CDR2 from the germline V gene are MDHEN and SYDVKM.

The J gene is TRBJ1-1, the V gene TRBV12-5, with 10 nucleotides matching TRBD1. This CDR3 region has 17 residues. The germline V gene encodes CDR1 LGHNT and CDR2 FRNRAP. V lost 6 bases, J lost 1 base, and 11 bases stayed unmatched. CDR3 sequence reads: CASGRYRTGGENTEAFF. CDR3 DNA: TGTGCTAGTGGCAGATATCGGACAGGGGGTGAGAACACTGAAGCTTTCTTT.

V usage is TRBV11-2 and J usage is TRBJ2-1; no firm D call. Trimming shortened V by 4 bases and J by 6 bases, and 13 bases separated the two germline ends. The germline gives CDR1 SGHAT, CDR2 FQNNGV. The CDR3 has 14 residues. CDR3 region: CASSSPRIGNEQFF. Written as DNA, the CDR3 is TGTGCCAGCAGCTCCCCCCGAATAGGCAATGAGCAGTTCTTC.

This chain links TRBV19 with TRBJ2-1, with a weak D call TRBD1 (6 bases). V lost 7 bases and J 6 bases, leaving 16 bases between the germline ends. The CDR3 runs 14 residues. Looked up from germline, CDR1 is LNHDA and CDR2 is SQIVND (reference sequence). This CDR3 reads CASTPRGWSNEQFF. The CDR3 bases are TGTGCCAGTACCCCCAGGGGATGGAGCAATGAGCAGTTCTTC.

This rearrangement joins TRBV5-1 to TRBJ2-2; D call uncertain. V lost 0 bases, J lost 2 bases, and 11 bases lay in between. The CDR3 contains 16 residues. CDR1 and CDR2 (germline): SGHRS, YFSETQ. DNA for the CDR3: TGCGCCAGCAGCTTGGCAGGCGGTCAAAACACCGGGGAGCTGTTTTTT. Translated: CASSLAGGQNTGELFF.

This clone has just one count. This rearrangement joins TRBV5-1 to TRBJ2-7, with D unresolved. Germline CDR1 is SGHRS and CDR2 is YFSETQ. V was trimmed by 0 bases and J by 5 bases, leaving 15 bases between them. CDR3 length equals 15 residues. CDR3 coding DNA: TGCGCCAGCAGCTTGGTGGCCTCCACCCGGAACGAGCAGTACTTC. It yields the protein CASSLVASTRNEQYF.

The J gene is TRBJ2-5, the V gene TRBV30, with a tentative D call TRBD1 (6 bases). The germline V and J ends were trimmed by 4 bases and 5 bases, with 23 bases remaining between them. Germline loops: CDR1 GTSNPN, CDR2 SVGIG (reference sequence). The CDR3 spans 16 residues. In DNA, the CDR3 is TGTGCCTGGACAATCAGATCCACGACAGGCCTGGAGACCCAGTACTTC. Protein: CAWTIRSTTGLETQYF.

This chain links TRBV5-8 with TRBJ1-5; D gene unclear. This CDR3 contains 14 residues. Trimming left V 0 bases short and J 9 bases short, with 13 bases between. The germline CDR1 and CDR2 sequences are SGHTS and YDEGEE. CDR3 loop: CASSLAGGVGPQHF. The CDR3 nucleotides are TGTGCCAGCAGCTTGGCCGGCGGCGTTGGGCCCCAGCATTTT.

The table lists this clone with a few counts. The chain links TRBV28 to TRBJ2-7; TRBD1 agrees at 8 bases. V lost 8 bases to trimming and J lost 2 bases; unmatched junction nucleotides: 11. The CDR3 has 15 amino acids. Germline assignment: CDR1 MDHEN and CDR2 SYDVKM. CDR3 sequence (DNA): TGTGCCAGCGGCCCCAGGGGGCGTCCCACCTACGAGCAGTACTTC. This translates into CASGPRGRPTYEQYF.

This clone was seen just once. V and J are TRBV6-6 and TRBJ2-2, with D possibly being TRBD1 (6 bases). The CDR3 spans 15 residues. In germline, CDR1 is MNHNY, CDR2 SVGAGI (reference sequence). Trimming pared 6 bases from V and 0 bases from J, leaving 11 bases between. The chain's CDR3 is CASRMDRSNTGELFF. As DNA, the CDR3 is TGTGCCAGCAGGATGGACAGATCGAACACCGGGGAGCTGTTTTTT.

The chain employs TRBV28 and TRBJ2-5; possibly TRBD1 or TRBD2 for D (6 bases each). Trimming removed 5 bases from V and 3 bases from J, with 16 bases in between. Germline CDR1 MDHEN, CDR2 SYDVKM. The CDR3 runs to 15 residues. CDR3 residues: CASSPSRGGKETQYF. The DNA for the CDR3 is TGTGCCAGCAGTCCTTCCAGAGGGGGGAAAGAGACCCAGTACTTC. Together with reference TRBV28 and TRBJ2-5, the CDR3 gives the full variable domain: DVKVTQSSRYLVKRTGEKVFLECVQDMDHENMFWYRQDPGLGLRLIYFSYDVKMKEKGDIPEGYSVSREKKERFSLILESASTNQTSMYLCASSPSRGGKETQYFGPGTRLLVL.

The J gene is TRBJ2-5, the V gene TRBV10-2; TRBD1 aligns across 8 bases. Germline V gene lookup returns CDR1 WSHSY and CDR2 SAAADI. V was clipped by 11 bases and J by 5 bases; unmatched bases: 10. The CDR3 consists of 13 residues. Here the CDR3 reads CAAARGRGETQYF. The CDR3 DNA reads TGCGCCGCCGCCAGGGGGCGCGGGGAGACCCAGTACTTC.

The chain recombines TRBV27 with TRBJ2-7; D is uncertain. The CDR3 has 14 residues. Germline CDR1 reads MNHEY; CDR2 reads SMNVEV (reference sequence). V lost 0 bases and J 1 base, leaving 7 bases between the germline ends. The CDR3 nucleotides are TGTGCCAGCAGTTTATCCTGGGATTCCTACGAGCAGTACTTC. Protein sequence: CASSLSWDSYEQYF.